A selection of T cell receptor beta chains follows, all from one sample in a study of cytomegalovirus exposure and HLA in healthy donors. Clones were sequenced by immunoSEQ multiplex PCR, and TCRdb holds only the in-frame ones, with some missing. This sample's table has about 99,000 clones. Sequencing input: PBMCs. The source is a man aged 40-49 years in good health and CMV-seronegative. Both conserved end residues are part of each CDR3.

j_call: TRBJ2-1
v_call: TRBV11-2
cdr3_aa: CASSLEGRGEYNEQFF

j_call: TRBJ2-7
v_call: TRBV4-3
cdr3_aa: CASSQEGRNYEQYF

j_call: TRBJ2-1
v_call: TRBV10-1
cdr3_aa: CASSDSGGAYNEQFF

j_call: TRBJ2-7
v_call: TRBV29-1
cdr3_aa: CSVRSVRGNEQYF

j_call: TRBJ1-1
v_call: TRBV7-9
cdr3_aa: CASSLSGRTEAFF

j_call: TRBJ1-5
v_call: TRBV9
cdr3_aa: CASSVAGGSNQPQHF

j_call: TRBJ1-4
v_call: TRBV10-3
cdr3_aa: CATTGRDNEKLFF

j_call: TRBJ2-7
v_call: TRBV9
cdr3_aa: CASGDGSSYEQYF

j_call: TRBJ1-1
v_call: TRBV27
cdr3_aa: CASSRWQGTNTEAFF

j_call: TRBJ2-1
v_call: TRBV2
cdr3_aa: CASRGGSSYNEQFF

j_call: TRBJ1-2
v_call: TRBV18
cdr3_aa: CASSTYRDMGYTF

j_call: TRBJ2-1
v_call: TRBV30
cdr3_aa: CAWSASTTSGGDEQFF

j_call: TRBJ1-1
v_call: TRBV6-5
cdr3_aa: CASSGQRSWGEAFF

j_call: TRBJ1-2
v_call: TRBV7-9
cdr3_aa: CASRPGQGALGYTF

j_call: TRBJ2-3
v_call: TRBV30
cdr3_aa: CAWSSVTDTQYF

j_call: TRBJ2-7
v_call: TRBV27
cdr3_aa: CASHQAGGLEEYEQYF

j_call: TRBJ1-5
v_call: TRBV19
cdr3_aa: CASKIDGRGGDQPQHF

j_call: TRBJ1-3
v_call: TRBV19
cdr3_aa: CASCRLDRISGNTIYF